The rows below give T cell receptor beta chains drawn from one sample of a study of post-analysis software for immune sequencing data. TCRdb reprocessed the PCR reads with MiXCR, giving one entry per CDR3 protein. Of 750,000 to 950,000 distinct CDR3 sequences listed, 40% to 55% are singletons. The specimen sequenced was blood. The receptor set was obtained from a girl aged 5-17 years with multiple sclerosis. The CDR3 runs from the conserved cysteine through the conserved F or W. Fields, in order: V gene, clone size, CDR3 protein. Clone size appears in some rows only: once, few, many, or a class for an expanded clone.

v_call: TRBV7-9
clone_size: few
cdr3_aa: CASSGSGRGSYNEQFF

v_call: TRBV19
clone_size: few
cdr3_aa: CASSRGFSNQPQHF

v_call: TRBV14
clone_size: .
cdr3_aa: CASSQARQTYGYTF

v_call: TRBV15
clone_size: .
cdr3_aa: CATSRGGAPPSYNEQYF

v_call: TRBV29-1
clone_size: .
cdr3_aa: CSVGPGYTF

v_call: TRBV20-1
clone_size: .
cdr3_aa: CSAKQRGAATSYEQYF

v_call: TRBV28
clone_size: .
cdr3_aa: CASSLSGAGEKLFF

v_call: TRBV20-1
clone_size: .
cdr3_aa: CSARKIGQGADTQYF

v_call: TRBV27
clone_size: few
cdr3_aa: CASTPGGGFNEQFF

v_call: TRBV4-3
clone_size: .
cdr3_aa: CASSQRTGGEDTQYF

v_call: TRBV13
clone_size: few
cdr3_aa: CASSLGGTTQHF

v_call: TRBV6-6
clone_size: .
cdr3_aa: CASSYTSGTRNEQFF

v_call: TRBV30
clone_size: .
cdr3_aa: CAWSLKGGTEAFF

v_call: TRBV12-3/TRBV12-4
clone_size: .
cdr3_aa: CASRFEGKELTQHF

v_call: TRBV20-1
clone_size: .
cdr3_aa: CSARAAPGTGLAGRSREQYF

v_call: TRBV28
clone_size: .
cdr3_aa: CASTLGYGYTF

v_call: TRBV28
clone_size: .
cdr3_aa: CASSFWTGKGEQYF

v_call: TRBV20-1
clone_size: .
cdr3_aa: CSPLGGNHEQYF

v_call: TRBV6-5
clone_size: .
cdr3_aa: CASSPGIYNEQFF

v_call: TRBV28
clone_size: .
cdr3_aa: CACRTGPSGGYTF

v_call: TRBV20-1
clone_size: .
cdr3_aa: CSANSGALGYEQYF

v_call: TRBV12-3/TRBV12-4
clone_size: .
cdr3_aa: CASRTGGTQYF

v_call: TRBV7-6
clone_size: few
cdr3_aa: CASSSRDRGKETQYF

v_call: TRBV10-3
clone_size: few
cdr3_aa: CAISDAAYEQYF

v_call: TRBV12-3/TRBV12-4
clone_size: .
cdr3_aa: CASRSGTARGNQPQHF

v_call: TRBV12-3/TRBV12-4
clone_size: .
cdr3_aa: CASKITGGEQYF

v_call: TRBV6-6
clone_size: few
cdr3_aa: CASRHIPGTGRTDTQYF

v_call: TRBV15
clone_size: few
cdr3_aa: CATSREGTDYNEQFF

v_call: TRBV11-2
clone_size: .
cdr3_aa: CASSLNRPGGQYF

v_call: TRBV7-9
clone_size: few
cdr3_aa: CASSLEEAQGTQYF

v_call: TRBV4-2
clone_size: .
cdr3_aa: CASSREGAGESYNEQFF